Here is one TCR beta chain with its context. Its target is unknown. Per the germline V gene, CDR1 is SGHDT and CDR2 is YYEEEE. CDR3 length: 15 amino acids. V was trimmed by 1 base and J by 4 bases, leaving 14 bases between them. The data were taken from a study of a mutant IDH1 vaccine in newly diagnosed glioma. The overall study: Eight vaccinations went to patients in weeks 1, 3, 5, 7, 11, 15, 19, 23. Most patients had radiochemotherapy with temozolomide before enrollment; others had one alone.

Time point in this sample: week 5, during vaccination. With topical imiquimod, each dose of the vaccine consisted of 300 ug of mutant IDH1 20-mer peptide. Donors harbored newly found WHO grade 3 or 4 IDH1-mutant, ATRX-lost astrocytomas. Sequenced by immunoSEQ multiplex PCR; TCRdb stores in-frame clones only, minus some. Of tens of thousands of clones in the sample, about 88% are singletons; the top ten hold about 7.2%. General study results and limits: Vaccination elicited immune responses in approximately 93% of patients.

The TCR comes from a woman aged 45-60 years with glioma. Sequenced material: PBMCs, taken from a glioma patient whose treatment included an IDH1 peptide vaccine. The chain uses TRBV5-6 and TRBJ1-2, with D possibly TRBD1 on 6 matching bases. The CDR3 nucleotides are TGTGCCAGCAGCTTGAGTCAGGGGCTATTCTATGGCTACACCTTC. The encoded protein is CASSLSQGLFYGYTF.